The 31 T cell receptor beta chains below all came from one sample that was sequenced in a study of CD8 T cells in ankylosing spondylitis. The study, taken as a whole, reports: What seemed typical of ankylosing spondylitis blood was a TCR beta motif built from several highly homologous variants.

These TCRs are of unknown antigen specificity. TCRdb re-called the 5' RACE reads through MiXCR, storing one row per CDR3 protein. The sample lists 670,000 or so distinct CDR3 sequences; over 15% were seen once. Sequencing was done on a sample of blood, either unsorted or a sorted T cell fraction (not recorded which). These receptors were obtained from a male donor with ankylosing spondylitis.

The chain links TRBV20-1 to TRBJ1-3, with TRBD1 matching over 7 bases. There are 16 residues in the CDR3. Germline V gene sequence: CDR1 DFQATT, CDR2 SNEGSKA (reference sequence). The ends lost 6 bases at V and 0 bases at J; junction bases unmatched: 11. This chain's CDR3 is CSAATPGQHSGNTIYF. In nucleotides, the CDR3 is TGCAGTGCAGCGACCCCGGGACAGCACTCTGGAAACACCATATATTTT.

The rearrangement joins TRBV7-9 to TRBJ2-3; D possibly uses TRBD1 or TRBD2 (5 bases each). The CDR3 is made up of 14 amino acids. CDR1 and CDR2 from the germline V gene are SEHNR and FQNEAQ (reference sequence). The V and J ends lost 4 bases and 2 bases respectively, with 10 bases between them. The CDR3 DNA reads as TGTGCCAGCAGCTCCCCAGGGACCACAGATACGCAGTATTTT. This sequence encodes CASSSPGTTDTQYF.

This clonotype occurred a few times. The rearrangement links TRBV29-1 to TRBJ2-7; 10 bases map to TRBD2. The CDR3 spans 12 residues. The V segment lost 6 bases and the J segment 5 bases; nucleotides outside the gene matches: 4. Germline V gene lookup returns CDR1 SQVTM and CDR2 ANQGSEA. The CDR3, as DNA: TGCAGCGTCCTACTAGCGGGAAACGAGCAGTACTTC. It encodes CSVLLAGNEQYF.

This clonotype was seen only a few times. V gene TRBV15 combines with J gene TRBJ2-1; a possible D gene is TRBD1 (6 bases). This CDR3 contains 19 residues. V lost 5 bases, J lost 1 base, and 24 bases lay in between. Germline V gene lookup returns CDR1 LNHNV and CDR2 YYDKDF (reference sequence). CDR3 region: CATSGDTILQGRSYNEQFF. The CDR3 nucleotides read TGTGCCACCAGCGGCGACACGATTCTACAGGGTAGGTCCTACAATGAGCAGTTCTTC.

This clonotype occurred a few times. The rearrangement links TRBV3-1 to TRBJ2-3, with D perhaps assigned TRBD1 or TRBD2 (6 bases each). V lost 4 bases and J lost 5, with 13 bases in between. The germline V gene has CDR1 LGHDT and CDR2 YNNKEL (reference sequence). This CDR3 region has 14 residues. The CDR3 sequence is CASSPRGAGDTQYF. The CDR3 region has the DNA TGTGCCAGCAGCCCAAGGGGGGCAGGAGATACGCAGTATTTT.

The chain links TRBV24-1 to TRBJ2-1, with D unresolved. Trimming cost V 4 bases and J 5 bases, with 14 bases left between them. This CDR3 spans 15 amino acids. Germline CDR1 KGHDR, CDR2 SFDVKD. The CDR3: CATSEPAHPNNEQFF. The CDR3 DNA reads TGTGCCACCAGTGAGCCAGCCCATCCAAACAATGAGCAGTTCTTC.

The chain is built from TRBV29-1 and TRBJ2-1; TRBD1 or TRBD2 may be the D gene (5 bases each). There are 15 residues in the CDR3. Looked up from germline, CDR1 is SQVTM and CDR2 is ANQGSEA. Trimming shortened V by 8 bases and J by 0 bases, and 17 bases separated the two germline ends. The CDR3 here is CSCRGLPGSYNEQFF. The CDR3 DNA reads as TGCAGCTGCCGGGGCCTACCAGGCTCCTACAATGAGCAGTTCTTC.

The gene calls are TRBV11-2 and TRBJ2-7, with D tentatively TRBD2 (7 bases). The V gene's germline CDR1 is SGHAT and CDR2 FQNNGV. The CDR3 is 17 residues long. V lost 3 bases and J 4 bases, leaving 22 bases between the germline ends. CDR3 nucleotide sequence: TGTGCCAGCAGCTTTTCCCAAGCGGGACACGCCCGTTACGAGCAGTACTTC. Its protein is CASSFSQAGHARYEQYF.

The chain recombines TRBV20-1 with TRBJ1-1, with TRBD1 matching over 10 bases. CDR3 size: 13 residues. The ends lost 3 bases at V and 4 bases at J; junction bases unmatched: 2. CDR1 and CDR2 from the germline V gene are DFQATT and SNEGSKA (reference sequence). CDR3 sequence reads: CSASRTGGTEAFF. The DNA for the CDR3 is TGCAGTGCTAGCCGGACAGGGGGCACTGAAGCTTTCTTT.

This clonotype was picked up a small number of times. V is TRBV25-1 and J is TRBJ2-1; the D gene is possibly TRBD2 (7 bases). Per germline, CDR1 MGHDK and CDR2 SYGVNS. This CDR3 is built from 14 residues. Trimming pared 4 bases from V and 8 bases from J, leaving 15 bases between. The CDR3: CASSGPRGGDEQFF. DNA of the CDR3: TGTGCCAGCAGTGGCCCGAGAGGGGGGGATGAGCAGTTCTTC.

The rearrangement uses TRBV5-1 and TRBJ1-1; TRBD1 might be the D (6 bases). There are 16 residues in the CDR3. Trimming left V 0 bases short and J 3 bases short, with 15 bases between. Germline V lookup: CDR1 SGHRS, CDR2 YFSETQ. The CDR3 DNA reads TGCGCCAGCAGCTTGGGTCAGGGGCTCAGTTACACTGAAGCTTTCTTT. It codes for CASSLGQGLSYTEAFF.

The V and J genes are TRBV20-1 and TRBJ1-4, with D possibly matching TRBD1 (5 bases). V was trimmed by 6 bases and J by 8 bases, leaving 19 bases between them. The CDR3 is made up of 14 amino acids. Germline V lookup: CDR1 DFQATT, CDR2 SNEGSKA (reference sequence). CDR3 coding DNA: TGCAGTGCCCACGAGTCAGGGTTTGGCGAAAAACTGTTTTTT. It specifies CSAHESGFGEKLFF.

The chain is built from TRBV28 and TRBJ2-1, with a tentative D call TRBD2 (7 bases). The CDR3 length is 14 residues. Germline V gene sequence: CDR1 MDHEN, CDR2 SYDVKM. The CDR3 DNA follows: TGTGCGATCCTAGGGGGGGCTCCCTACAATGAGCAGTTCTTC. Residues: CAILGGAPYNEQFF.

The sample holds a few counts of this clonotype. The genes are TRBV5-6 and TRBJ2-7; TRBD1 agrees at 9 bases. CDR1 and CDR2 (germline): SGHDT, YYEEEE. The CDR3 spans 15 residues. With V trimmed by 4 bases and J by 6 bases, 11 bases remained unmatched. CDR3 nucleotide sequence: TGTGCCAGCAGCCAAAGGACAGGGGTTACAAGCGAGCAGTACTTC. This codes for CASSQRTGVTSEQYF.

The chain joins TRBV12-3 or TRBV12-4 to TRBJ1-5; D might be TRBD1 (5 bases). This CDR3 spans 13 amino acids. With 8 bases removed from V and 4 bases from J, the gap between germline ends came to 12 bases. Here the CDR3 reads CASALGGNQPQHF. DNA of the CDR3: TGTGCCAGCGCGTTGGGGGGAAATCAGCCCCAGCATTTT.

The chain joins TRBV7-9 to TRBJ1-1; D gene uncertain. Germline lookup yields CDR1 SEHNR and CDR2 FQNEAQ (reference sequence). V was clipped by 4 bases and J by 0 bases, with 15 bases between them. The CDR3 spans 16 residues. This CDR3 reads CASSSLTREMNTEAFF. The CDR3 region has the DNA TGTGCCAGCAGCTCCCTGACACGGGAGATGAACACTGAAGCTTTCTTT.

This clonotype occurred a few times. The rearrangement links TRBV21-1 to TRBJ2-7. TRBV21-1 is a listed pseudogene. The CDR3 loop spans 13 amino acids. CDR3: CAQPRGISYEQYF. The CDR3 DNA is TGTGCCCAGCCACGTGGGATTTCCTACGAGCAGTACTTC.

The chain employs TRBV5-1 and TRBJ2-5; D call uncertain. This CDR3 contains 14 residues. Trimming took off 0 bases at V and 2 bases at J, with 8 bases between the two ends. Germline assignment: CDR1 SGHRS and CDR2 YFSETQ. CDR3 sequence (DNA): TGCGCCAGCAGCTTGGACCCGCAGCAAGAGACCCAGTACTTC. Protein: CASSLDPQQETQYF.

J is TRBJ2-1 and V is TRBV20-1; 14 bases agree with TRBD2. CDR3 size: 17 residues. Germline V gene data show CDR1 as DFQATT and CDR2 as SNEGSKA (reference sequence). V lost 0 bases to trimming and J lost 6 bases; unmatched junction nucleotides: 7. The CDR3 sequence is CSARDGTSGSAFNEQFF. DNA of the CDR3: TGCAGTGCTAGAGATGGGACTAGCGGGAGCGCCTTCAATGAGCAGTTCTTC.

The V and J genes are TRBV7-2 and TRBJ1-5, with TRBD1 identical over 8 bases. V lost 1 base and J lost 6; bases outside the gene matches: 8. The CDR3 runs 16 residues. Germline CDR1 is SGHTA and CDR2 is FQGNSA. The CDR3 here is CASSLGDGQGRQPQHF. DNA for the CDR3: TGTGCCAGCAGCTTAGGGGATGGACAGGGACGTCAGCCCCAGCATTTT.

V and J are TRBV19 and TRBJ2-3; D tentatively reads TRBD1 or TRBD2 (6 bases each). Trimming removed 5 bases from V and 5 bases from J, with 17 bases in between. The CDR3 totals 15 residues. Germline-derived CDR1 and CDR2 are LNHDA and SQIVND (reference sequence). CDR3 bases: TGTGCCAGTAGTGGGGGCGCGGGACCCAAAGATACGCAGTATTTT. Its protein is CASSGGAGPKDTQYF.

In its sample, this clonotype was seen a few times. The chain has TRBV12-3 or TRBV12-4 and TRBJ2-2; TRBD2 aligns across 12 bases. The CDR3 has 15 residues. The ends lost 3 bases at V and 7 bases at J; junction bases unmatched: 3. The CDR3 region is CASSFRTSGIGELFF. The CDR3 DNA is TGTGCCAGCAGTTTTAGGACTAGCGGGATCGGGGAGCTGTTTTTT.

The chain carries TRBV12-3 or TRBV12-4 and TRBJ1-4; possibly TRBD1 for D (5 bases). CDR3 length: 13 residues. V lost 5 bases to trimming and J lost 7 bases, with 11 bases between them. In nucleotides, the CDR3 is TGTGCCAGCAGTCCTGGGGGGGGTGAAAAACTGTTTTTT. As protein: CASSPGGGEKLFF.

The chain links TRBV6-5 to TRBJ2-7, with D perhaps TRBD1 (5 bases). The germline V gene encodes CDR1 MNHEY and CDR2 SVGAGI. Trimming stripped 2 bases from V and 1 base from J, with 9 bases between. This CDR3 spans 14 amino acids. The DNA of the CDR3 is TGTGCCAGCAGTTACACAGGCAGATCCTACGAGCAGTACTTC. As protein: CASSYTGRSYEQYF.

The CDR3 region has the DNA TGCAGCGTGGCGGGACTGGAGATGGAGACCCAGTACTTC. Its translation is CSVAGLEMETQYF. The rearrangement links TRBV29-1 to TRBJ2-5; a possible D gene is TRBD2 (6 bases). Between the trimmed V and J ends, which lost 6 bases and 5 bases, there was a span of 16 bases. This CDR3 spans 13 amino acids. Germline loops: CDR1 SQVTM, CDR2 ANQGSEA.

This clonotype has only a few counts. This rearrangement joins TRBV14 to TRBJ2-3; D unclear. Germline V lookup: CDR1 SGHDN, CDR2 FVKESK. V was shortened by 3 bases and J by 3 bases, with 10 bases between the two germline ends. CDR3 length: 14 amino acids. The CDR3 region is CASSQYRLTDTQYF. CDR3 sequence (DNA): TGTGCCAGCAGCCAGTACCGTCTGACAGATACGCAGTATTTT.

The rearrangement joins TRBV19 to TRBJ1-2; no clear D. V was pared by 5 bases and J by 8 bases, with 9 bases between. This CDR3 has 11 amino acids. CDR1 LNHDA and CDR2 SQIVND come from the germline V gene (reference sequence). CDR3 bases: TGTGCCAGTAGTTCCCAGGCCGGCTACACCTTC. Translation gives CASSSQAGYTF. Filled out from reference TRBV19 and TRBJ1-2, the complete variable domain reads DGGITQSPKYLFRKEGQNVTLSCEQNLNHDAMYWYRQDPGQGLRLIYYSQIVNDFQKGDIAEGYSVSREKKESFPLTVTSAQKNPTAFYLCASSSQAGYTFGSGTRLTVV.

This clonotype was counted only a few times. This chain links TRBV12-3 or TRBV12-4 with TRBJ1-1, with TRBD1 as a possible D gene (5 bases). This CDR3 contains 13 residues. V lost 6 bases and J 1 base, leaving 9 bases between the germline ends. The CDR3 DNA sequence: TGTGCCAGCAGGATACAGGAGAACACTGAAGCTTTCTTT. Its translation is CASRIQENTEAFF.

The chain couples TRBV20-1 to TRBJ1-4, with 7 positions matching TRBD1. V dropped 0 bases and J dropped 6; count of bases not matched to a gene: 4. The germline V gene encodes CDR1 DFQATT and CDR2 SNEGSKA (reference sequence). This CDR3 is 14 amino acids long. The CDR3 region has the DNA TGCAGTGCTAGAGATTCGCAGGGGGATGAAAAACTGTTTTTT. It translates to CSARDSQGDEKLFF.

This rearrangement joins TRBV5-1 to TRBJ2-7, with D perhaps TRBD1 (5 bases). The V gene lost 5 bases and the J gene lost 6 bases, with 15 bases spanning the gap. Germline lookup yields CDR1 SGHRS and CDR2 YFSETQ. The CDR3 spans 13 residues. CDR3 bases: TGCGCCAGCAGACCCTTAGGTGGGGCCGAGCAGTACTTC. Its translation: CASRPLGGAEQYF. The whole variable domain, filled in from reference TRBV5-1 and TRBJ2-7, reads KAGVTQTPRYLIKTRGQQVTLSCSPISGHRSVSWYQQTPGQGLQFLFEYFSETQRNKGNFPGRFSGRQFSNSRSEMNVSTLELGDSALYLCASRPLGGAEQYFGPGTRLTVT.

V is TRBV4-1 and J is TRBJ2-3, with 8 bases lining up with TRBD1. Germline-derived CDR1 and CDR2 are MGHRA and YSYEKL. Trimming removed 2 bases from V and 0 bases from J; junction bases left unmatched: 7. There are 17 residues in the CDR3. CDR3 loop: CASSQLDRATSTDTQYF. The DNA for the CDR3 is TGCGCCAGCAGCCAACTGGACAGGGCCACTAGCACAGATACGCAGTATTTT.